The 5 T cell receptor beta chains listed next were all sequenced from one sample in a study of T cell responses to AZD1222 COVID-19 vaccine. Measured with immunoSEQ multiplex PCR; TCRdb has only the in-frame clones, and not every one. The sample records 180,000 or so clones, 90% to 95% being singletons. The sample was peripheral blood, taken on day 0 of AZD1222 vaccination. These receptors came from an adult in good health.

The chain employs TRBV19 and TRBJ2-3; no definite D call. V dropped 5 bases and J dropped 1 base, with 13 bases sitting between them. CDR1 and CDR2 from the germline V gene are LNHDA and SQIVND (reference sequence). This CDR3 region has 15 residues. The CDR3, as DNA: TGTGCCAGTAGTCCCTCTTTAAGTCGCACAGATACGCAGTATTTT. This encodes CASSPSLSRTDTQYF. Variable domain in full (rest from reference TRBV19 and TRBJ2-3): DGGITQSPKYLFRKEGQNVTLSCEQNLNHDAMYWYRQDPGQGLRLIYYSQIVNDFQKGDIAEGYSVSREKKESFPLTVTSAQKNPTAFYLCASSPSLSRTDTQYFGPGTRLTVL.

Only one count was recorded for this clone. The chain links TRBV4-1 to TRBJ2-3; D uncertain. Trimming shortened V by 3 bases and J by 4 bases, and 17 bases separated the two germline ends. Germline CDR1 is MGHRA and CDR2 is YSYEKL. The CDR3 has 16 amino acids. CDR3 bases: TGCGCCAGCAGCCAGGGCAGACCAGCCTTGGCAGATACGCAGTATTTT. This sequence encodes CASSQGRPALADTQYF.

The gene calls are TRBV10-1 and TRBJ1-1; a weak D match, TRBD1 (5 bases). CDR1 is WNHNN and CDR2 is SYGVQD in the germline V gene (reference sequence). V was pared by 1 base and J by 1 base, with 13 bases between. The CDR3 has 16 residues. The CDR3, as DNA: TGCGCCAGCAGTGAGTACGACAGATCCCGGAACACTGAAGCTTTCTTT. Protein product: CASSEYDRSRNTEAFF.

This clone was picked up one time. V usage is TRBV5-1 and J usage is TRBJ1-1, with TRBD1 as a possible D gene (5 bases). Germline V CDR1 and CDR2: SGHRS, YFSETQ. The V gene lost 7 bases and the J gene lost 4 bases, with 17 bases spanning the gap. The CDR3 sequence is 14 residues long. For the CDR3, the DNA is TGCGCCAGCGCCTCTCCGGGGCGGAGCACTGAAGCTTTCTTT. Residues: CASASPGRSTEAFF.

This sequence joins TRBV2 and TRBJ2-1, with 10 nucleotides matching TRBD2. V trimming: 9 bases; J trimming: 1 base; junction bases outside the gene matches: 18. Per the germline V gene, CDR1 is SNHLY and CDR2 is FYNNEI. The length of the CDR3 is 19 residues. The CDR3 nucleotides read TGTGCCAGACAGCAAGCGCCTCTAGCGGGAGCTCCTTCCTACAATGAGCAGTTCTTC. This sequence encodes CARQQAPLAGAPSYNEQFF.